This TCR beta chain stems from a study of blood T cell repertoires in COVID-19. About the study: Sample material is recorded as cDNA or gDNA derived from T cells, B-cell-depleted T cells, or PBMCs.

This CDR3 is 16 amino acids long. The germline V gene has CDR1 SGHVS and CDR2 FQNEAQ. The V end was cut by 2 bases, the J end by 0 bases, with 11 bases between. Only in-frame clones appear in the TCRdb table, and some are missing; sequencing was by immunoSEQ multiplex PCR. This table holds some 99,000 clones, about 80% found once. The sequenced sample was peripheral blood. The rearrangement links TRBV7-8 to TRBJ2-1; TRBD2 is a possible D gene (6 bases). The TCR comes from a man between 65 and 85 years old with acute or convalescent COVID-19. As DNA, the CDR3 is TGTGCCAGCAGCTTAAAGCGGGCGAGCTCCTACAATGAGCAGTTCTTC. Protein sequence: CASSLKRASSYNEQFF. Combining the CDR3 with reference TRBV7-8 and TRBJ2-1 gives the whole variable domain GAGVSQSPRYKVAKRGQDVALRCDPISGHVSLFWYQQALGQGPEFLTYFQNEAQLDKSGLPSDRFFAERPEGSVSTLKIQRTQQEDSAVYLCASSLKRASSYNEQFFGPGTRLTVL.